These T cell receptor beta chains were read from a single sample in a study of CD8+ T cells in alopecia areata. Using immunoSEQ multiplex PCR, the repertoire was profiled, and TCRdb retains in-frame clones only, with some absent. The table shows about 150,000 clones, with less than 75% occurring only once. Sequencing was performed on CD8+ T cells sorted from blood. These receptors came from a human donor in good health. CDR3s include the opening cysteine and the closing phenylalanine or tryptophan. The D gene is left open where the match is weak. The size entry is marked missing in some rows and otherwise reads once, few, many or a size class.

d_call: NA; clone_size: NA; j_call: TRBJ2-6; v_call: TRBV29-1; cdr3_nt: TGCAGCGTTCTGGAGCTCTCTGGGGCCAACGTCCTGACTTTC; cdr3_aa: CSVLELSGANVLTF
d_call: NA; clone_size: NA; j_call: TRBJ2-3; v_call: TRBV11-2; cdr3_nt: TGTGCCAGCAGCCTACTAGCGGAGGGGGCGGCTGATACGCAGTATTTT; cdr3_aa: CASSLLAEGAADTQYF
d_call: TRBD1; clone_size: NA; j_call: TRBJ2-5; v_call: TRBV25-1; cdr3_nt: TGTGCCAGCACCGGGACAGGGGCCCCGTGGCAAGAGACCCAGTACTTC; cdr3_aa: CASTGTGAPWQETQYF
d_call: NA; clone_size: NA; j_call: TRBJ1-5; v_call: TRBV21-1; cdr3_nt: TGTGCCAGCAACCAATCGGAGCTCCAGCATTTT; cdr3_aa: CASNQSELQHF
d_call: NA; clone_size: NA; j_call: TRBJ2-3; v_call: TRBV9; cdr3_nt: TGTGCCAGCACTAGTGGGCAGGGGAGCACAGATACGCAGTATTTT; cdr3_aa: CASTSGQGSTDTQYF
d_call: NA; clone_size: NA; j_call: TRBJ2-3; v_call: TRBV6-4; cdr3_nt: TGTGCCAGTACTATTCTAGAGTCGACGCAGTATTTT; cdr3_aa: CASTILESTQYF
d_call: NA; clone_size: NA; j_call: TRBJ1-5; v_call: TRBV27; cdr3_nt: TGTGCCAGCAGTTTATACCCGGGAGGGACAAATCAGCCCCAGCATTTT; cdr3_aa: CASSLYPGGTNQPQHF
d_call: NA; clone_size: NA; j_call: TRBJ2-7; v_call: TRBV5-1; cdr3_nt: TGCGCCAGCAGCTTGGGGTTCCTCTACGAGCAGTACTTC; cdr3_aa: CASSLGFLYEQYF
d_call: TRBD2; clone_size: NA; j_call: TRBJ2-5; v_call: TRBV11-2; cdr3_nt: TGTGCCAGCAGCGAAAGGGCGGGAGGAGAGACCCAGTACTTC; cdr3_aa: CASSERAGGETQYF
d_call: TRBD1; clone_size: NA; j_call: TRBJ1-2; v_call: TRBV15; cdr3_nt: TGTGCCACCAGCAGAACTGGGACAGTCAGCTATGGCTACACCTTC; cdr3_aa: CATSRTGTVSYGYTF
d_call: TRBD1; clone_size: NA; j_call: TRBJ1-2; v_call: TRBV6-5; cdr3_nt: TGTGCCAGCAGTTACTCGGACAGGGGGATTCGAGGCTACACCTTC; cdr3_aa: CASSYSDRGIRGYTF
d_call: NA; clone_size: few; j_call: TRBJ2-7; v_call: TRBV10-3; cdr3_nt: TGTGCCATCAGTGAGTCAGCGTACGAGCAGTACTTC; cdr3_aa: CAISESAYEQYF
d_call: TRBD1; clone_size: few; j_call: TRBJ2-7; v_call: TRBV2; cdr3_nt: TGTGCCAGCACCCCTGGGACAGGGGCCTACGAGCAGTACTTC; cdr3_aa: CASTPGTGAYEQYF
d_call: TRBD1; clone_size: once; j_call: TRBJ2-1; v_call: TRBV11-2; cdr3_nt: TGTGCCAGCAGCTCCTACAGGGGAACCTACAATGAGCAGTTCTTC; cdr3_aa: CASSSYRGTYNEQFF
d_call: NA; clone_size: NA; j_call: TRBJ2-1; v_call: TRBV27; cdr3_nt: TGTGCCAGCACCGGGTTCAATGAGCAGTTCTTC; cdr3_aa: CASTGFNEQFF
d_call: TRBD2; clone_size: few; j_call: TRBJ2-3; v_call: TRBV27; cdr3_nt: TGTGCCAGCAGTCCTAGCGGGACCACCGATGAGCAGTATTTT; cdr3_aa: CASSPSGTTDEQYF
d_call: NA; clone_size: NA; j_call: TRBJ2-2; v_call: TRBV25-1; cdr3_nt: TGTGCCAGCACGGTCAACAGGTTCGGCGGGGAGCTGTTTTTT; cdr3_aa: CASTVNRFGGELFF
d_call: NA; clone_size: NA; j_call: TRBJ2-7; v_call: TRBV9; cdr3_nt: TGTGCCAGCAGCGTAGATGACGGCCCTCCCTACGAGCAGTACTTC; cdr3_aa: CASSVDDGPPYEQYF
d_call: NA; clone_size: NA; j_call: TRBJ2-1; v_call: TRBV27; cdr3_nt: TGTGCCAGCCTCTCCTACAATGAGCAGTTCTTC; cdr3_aa: CASLSYNEQFF
d_call: TRBD1; clone_size: NA; j_call: TRBJ2-7; v_call: TRBV6-1; cdr3_nt: TGTGCCAGCAGTGAAGGGACAGGACAGGGTAACTACGAGCAGTACTTC; cdr3_aa: CASSEGTGQGNYEQYF
d_call: NA; clone_size: NA; j_call: TRBJ2-7; v_call: TRBV11-2; cdr3_nt: TGTGCCAGCAGCTTAGACGGGAGCTCCTACGAGCAGTACTTC; cdr3_aa: CASSLDGSSYEQYF
d_call: NA; clone_size: few; j_call: TRBJ2-5; v_call: TRBV11-2; cdr3_nt: TGTGCCAGCAGCCCCGGTTGGGGCGGGGAGACCCAGTACTTC; cdr3_aa: CASSPGWGGETQYF
d_call: TRBD2; clone_size: few; j_call: TRBJ2-2; v_call: TRBV29-1; cdr3_nt: TGCAGCGCCTTAGGACTAGCGGGAGAAGTGGCCGGGGAGCTGTTTTTT; cdr3_aa: CSALGLAGEVAGELFF
d_call: NA; clone_size: NA; j_call: TRBJ2-2; v_call: TRBV30; cdr3_nt: TGTGCCTGGTGGTCCGGGGAGCTGTTTTTT; cdr3_aa: CAWWSGELFF
d_call: TRBD2; clone_size: NA; j_call: TRBJ2-5; v_call: TRBV6-5; cdr3_nt: TGTGCCAGCCCTCTTCAAGGGAGGGAAGAGACCCAGTACTTC; cdr3_aa: CASPLQGREETQYF
d_call: NA; clone_size: NA; j_call: TRBJ2-2; v_call: TRBV11-2; cdr3_nt: TGTGCCAGCAGCTTAGACCCGGGCACCGGGGAGCTGTTTTTT; cdr3_aa: CASSLDPGTGELFF
d_call: NA; clone_size: once; j_call: TRBJ2-7; v_call: TRBV5-1; cdr3_nt: TGCGCCAGCAGCTTGTTCCCTGCCTACGAGCAGTACTTC; cdr3_aa: CASSLFPAYEQYF
d_call: TRBD1; clone_size: few; j_call: TRBJ2-7; v_call: TRBV5-1; cdr3_nt: TGCGCCAGCAGCTCGACAGGGAGCGAGCAGTACTTC; cdr3_aa: CASSSTGSEQYF
d_call: NA; clone_size: NA; j_call: TRBJ1-2; v_call: TRBV5-5; cdr3_nt: TGTGCCAGCAGCCCCGGGGGGAACGGCTACACCTTC; cdr3_aa: CASSPGGNGYTF
d_call: NA; clone_size: NA; j_call: TRBJ2-3; v_call: TRBV29-1; cdr3_nt: TGCAGCGTTGTGGACGAATCCGGGGGGCATACGCAGTATTTT; cdr3_aa: CSVVDESGGHTQYF
d_call: TRBD2; clone_size: NA; j_call: TRBJ2-1; v_call: TRBV7-9; cdr3_nt: TGTGCCAGCAGACGAGCGGGAGGGAACTACAATGAGCAGTTCTTC; cdr3_aa: CASRRAGGNYNEQFF
d_call: NA; clone_size: NA; j_call: TRBJ2-7; v_call: TRBV29-1; cdr3_nt: TGCAGCGTGGCTCCCGGGACACACACCTACGAGCAGTACTTC; cdr3_aa: CSVAPGTHTYEQYF
d_call: NA; clone_size: NA; j_call: TRBJ1-2; v_call: TRBV9; cdr3_nt: TGTGCCAGCAGCGTAGGCGGACGTTATGGCTACACCTTC; cdr3_aa: CASSVGGRYGYTF
d_call: TRBD1; clone_size: NA; j_call: TRBJ1-1; v_call: TRBV7-9; cdr3_nt: TGTGCCAGCAGCTTAGCTCGACAGGGGAACACTGAAGCTTTCTTT; cdr3_aa: CASSLARQGNTEAFF
d_call: NA; clone_size: few; j_call: TRBJ1-2; v_call: TRBV19; cdr3_nt: TGTGCCAGTATCGCGGGGGGCCGAGTTGGCTACACCTTC; cdr3_aa: CASIAGGRVGYTF
d_call: NA; clone_size: NA; j_call: TRBJ2-1; v_call: TRBV6-5; cdr3_nt: TGTGCCAGCGCGGCGAGCTCCTACAATGAGCAGTTCTTC; cdr3_aa: CASAASSYNEQFF
d_call: NA; clone_size: NA; j_call: TRBJ2-3; v_call: TRBV9; cdr3_nt: TGTGCCAGCAGCGGGAGCGGGAGCACAGATACGCAGTATTTT; cdr3_aa: CASSGSGSTDTQYF
d_call: TRBD2; clone_size: NA; j_call: TRBJ2-7; v_call: TRBV6-5; cdr3_nt: TGTGCCAGCAGTTCTTGGACTAGCGGGAGTTACGAGCAGTACTTC; cdr3_aa: CASSSWTSGSYEQYF
d_call: NA; clone_size: NA; j_call: TRBJ2-7; v_call: TRBV5-4; cdr3_nt: TGTGCCAGCAGCTTGGGGGGATCCGAGCAGTACTTC; cdr3_aa: CASSLGGSEQYF
d_call: TRBD2; clone_size: NA; j_call: TRBJ2-7; v_call: TRBV6-5; cdr3_nt: TGTGCCAGCAGCCTAGCGGGAGGGCCCTACGAGCAGTACTTC; cdr3_aa: CASSLAGGPYEQYF
d_call: NA; clone_size: NA; j_call: TRBJ2-2; v_call: TRBV2; cdr3_nt: TGTGCCAGTTTTGGCGGCGCCGGGGAGCTGTTTTTT; cdr3_aa: CASFGGAGELFF
d_call: TRBD2; clone_size: NA; j_call: TRBJ2-1; v_call: TRBV9; cdr3_nt: TGTGCCAGCAGCGTACCCCAAGCGGGAGGGCCCCACAATGAGCAGTTCTTC; cdr3_aa: CASSVPQAGGPHNEQFF
d_call: TRBD1; clone_size: NA; j_call: TRBJ1-1; v_call: TRBV5-1; cdr3_nt: TGCGCCAGCAGCCCGACAGGGTCGAACACTGAAGCTTTCTTT; cdr3_aa: CASSPTGSNTEAFF
d_call: NA; clone_size: NA; j_call: TRBJ2-7; v_call: TRBV6-5; cdr3_nt: TGTGCCAGCACCCTAGACTACTACGAGCAGTACTTC; cdr3_aa: CASTLDYYEQYF
d_call: TRBD1; clone_size: NA; j_call: TRBJ1-2; v_call: TRBV4-1; cdr3_nt: TGCGCCAGCAGCCTCGTCAGGGGGCGAGATGGCTACACCTTC; cdr3_aa: CASSLVRGRDGYTF
d_call: NA; clone_size: few; j_call: TRBJ1-2; v_call: TRBV4-1; cdr3_nt: TGCGCCAGCAGCCAGCTCCGGGACTCTAACTATGGCTACACCTTC; cdr3_aa: CASSQLRDSNYGYTF
d_call: NA; clone_size: NA; j_call: TRBJ2-7; v_call: TRBV9; cdr3_nt: TGTGCCAGCAGCGCTTCAGCCGGGAACTCCTACGAGCAGTACTTC; cdr3_aa: CASSASAGNSYEQYF
d_call: NA; clone_size: NA; j_call: TRBJ1-5; v_call: TRBV28; cdr3_nt: TGTGCCAGCAGGCAGGTGGGGGGCGTTCAGCCCCAGCATTTT; cdr3_aa: CASRQVGGVQPQHF
d_call: NA; clone_size: few; j_call: TRBJ1-1; v_call: TRBV9; cdr3_nt: TGTGCCAGCAGCCAAGACAGATACACTGAAGCTTTCTTT; cdr3_aa: CASSQDRYTEAFF
d_call: TRBD2; clone_size: NA; j_call: TRBJ2-3; v_call: TRBV11-2; cdr3_nt: TGTGCCAGCAGCCAGACCTTAGCGGGGAGAAGCACAGATACGCAGTATTTT; cdr3_aa: CASSQTLAGRSTDTQYF
d_call: TRBD2; clone_size: few; j_call: TRBJ2-1; v_call: TRBV29-1; cdr3_nt: TGCAGCGTTGAAGGTCTATCGGGACTAGCGGGAGGCAATGAGCAGTTCTTC; cdr3_aa: CSVEGLSGLAGGNEQFF
d_call: NA; clone_size: NA; j_call: TRBJ2-1; v_call: TRBV11-2; cdr3_nt: TGTGCCAGCAGCTTAGATCCGCCGGGGCCCCCCCGAGAGCAGTTCTTC; cdr3_aa: CASSLDPPGPPREQFF
d_call: TRBD1; clone_size: once; j_call: TRBJ2-1; v_call: TRBV11-2; cdr3_nt: TGTGCCAGCAGCTTAGTGGACAGGGCCGATCTTTACAATGAGCAGTTCTTC; cdr3_aa: CASSLVDRADLYNEQFF
d_call: NA; clone_size: NA; j_call: TRBJ1-2; v_call: TRBV29-1; cdr3_nt: TGCAGCGTTGAAGCGGTGGTAGGCTATGGCTACACCTTC; cdr3_aa: CSVEAVVGYGYTF
d_call: NA; clone_size: NA; j_call: TRBJ2-7; v_call: TRBV29-1; cdr3_nt: TGCAGCGTTGAAGAAGCGGGCCTATTCTCCTCCTACGAGCAGTACTTC; cdr3_aa: CSVEEAGLFSSYEQYF
d_call: NA; clone_size: NA; j_call: TRBJ2-7; v_call: TRBV5-6; cdr3_nt: TGTGCCAGCAGCTTGGCCGGATCGGTTGTCGAGCAGTACTTC; cdr3_aa: CASSLAGSVVEQYF
d_call: TRBD1; clone_size: NA; j_call: TRBJ2-2; v_call: TRBV5-6; cdr3_nt: TGTGCCAGCAGCTTAGGGACAGTGATGAACACCGGGGAGCTGTTTTTT; cdr3_aa: CASSLGTVMNTGELFF
d_call: TRBD1; clone_size: NA; j_call: TRBJ2-7; v_call: TRBV7-8; cdr3_nt: TGTGCCAGCAGCTTAACAAGGACAGGGGGCCACGAGCAGTACTTC; cdr3_aa: CASSLTRTGGHEQYF